This TCR beta chain comes out of a study of T cell responses to AZD1222 COVID-19 vaccine. Broader study findings: Donors were largely white British and mainly female; clonal diversity was possibly underestimated.

The germline CDR1 and CDR2 sequences are LNHDA and SQIVND (reference sequence). The CDR3 length is 14 residues. Trimming left V 5 bases short and J 5 bases short, with 12 bases between. The repertoire was sequenced with immunoSEQ multiplex PCR; TCRdb's copy has only in-frame clones and lacks some. The sample shows approximately 140,000 clones, approximately 95% of them seen only once. In regard to this clone: Its antigen is unknown.

The sample in question was peripheral blood, obtained on day 0 of MenACWY control vaccination. The clonotype was recovered from an adult in good health. V gene TRBV19 combines with J gene TRBJ1-4; D gene unclear. In nucleotides, the CDR3 is TGTGCCAGTAGTTATCCCAGAAGAAATGAAAAACTGTTTTTT. It codes for CASSYPRRNEKLFF.